These 26 T cell receptor beta chains were all obtained from the same sample, sequenced in a study of T-cell memory formation after mild COVID-19. TCRdb processed the 5' RACE reads anew with MiXCR; each CDR3 protein has one entry. The sample holds roughly 130,000 distinct CDR3 sequences, approximately 6.2% seen once. Sequencing input: PBMCs or a T cell subset sorted from them (not recorded which). The receptors were gathered from an adult woman who had mild COVID-19 (a few samples of this study predate the infection). Cell type and time point are not known.

This clonotype was recorded many times. The genes are TRBV7-2 and TRBJ2-2; D is ambiguous. This CDR3 region has 15 residues. Germline V gives CDR1 SGHTA, CDR2 FQGNSA. V lost 2 bases to trimming and J lost 0 bases, with 7 bases between them. This CDR3 reads CASSLKPANTGELFF. For the CDR3, the DNA is TGTGCCAGCAGCTTAAAGCCTGCGAACACCGGGGAGCTGTTTTTT.

The chain carries TRBV23-1 and TRBJ2-5; 8 nucleotides line up with TRBD1. TRBV23-1 is an ORF, with its function uncertain. The ends lost 0 bases at V and 4 bases at J; junction bases unmatched: 4. The CDR3 is 15 residues long. CDR3 DNA sequence: TGCGCCAGCAGTCAATCAGGACAGGGACTAGAGACCCAGTACTTC. This codes for CASSQSGQGLETQYF.

This clonotype was seen a few times. The chain links TRBV6-5 to TRBJ2-7; perhaps D is TRBD1 or TRBD2 (5 bases each). The germline V gene encodes CDR1 MNHEY and CDR2 SVGAGI. V shed 6 bases and J shed 3 bases, with 9 bases lying between them. The CDR3 loop spans 12 amino acids. The CDR3 sequence is CASRGTIYEQYF. CDR3 sequence (DNA): TGTGCCAGCAGGGGGACCATCTACGAGCAGTACTTC.

In DNA form, the CDR3 reads TGTGCCTGGAGTCGCGGACAGGGAAGATACACCTTC. It encodes CAWSRGQGRYTF. The chain couples TRBV30 to TRBJ1-2, with TRBD1 matching 8 bases. In germline, CDR1 is GTSNPN, CDR2 SVGIG (reference sequence). This CDR3 has 12 amino acids. After removal of 2 bases from V and 11 bases from J, the junction contained 7 bases not matched to a gene. Variable domain in full (rest from reference TRBV30 and TRBJ1-2): SQTIHQWPATLVQPVGSPLSLECTVEGTSNPNLYWYRQAAGRGLQLLFYSVGIGQISSEVPQNLSASRPQDRQFILSSKKLLLSDSGFYLCAWSRGQGRYTFGSGTRLTVV.

The chain recombines TRBV19 with TRBJ1-4; a weak D match, TRBD1 (6 bases). The CDR3 runs 14 residues. Germline lookup yields CDR1 LNHDA and CDR2 SQIVND (reference sequence). V lost 4 bases to trimming and J lost 5 bases, with 11 bases between them. CDR3 DNA sequence: TGTGCCAGTAGTACAACGGGACAAAATGAAAAACTGTTTTTT. Translated, it gives CASSTTGQNEKLFF.

In its sample, this clonotype was seen many times. The chain carries TRBV5-1 and TRBJ2-5, with D tentatively TRBD1 (6 bases). The length of the CDR3 is 15 residues. The germline V gene has CDR1 SGHRS and CDR2 YFSETQ. Trimming shortened V by 1 base and J by 2 bases, and 12 bases separated the two germline ends. The CDR3 region is CASSLPGRGQETQYF. The CDR3, as DNA: TGCGCCAGCAGCTTGCCGGGAAGGGGGCAAGAGACCCAGTACTTC.

This clonotype was seen more than once but under ten times. V gene TRBV7-6 combines with J gene TRBJ2-3; TRBD2 aligns across 7 bases. Germline CDR1 and CDR2: SGHVS and FNYEAQ. The CDR3 totals 16 residues. With 0 bases clipped from V and 4 bases from J, the junction kept 7 bases outside the gene matches. The DNA of the CDR3 is TGTGCCAGCAGCTTAGCCGGGGGAGGGTTTGCAGATACGCAGTATTTT. Translation gives CASSLAGGGFADTQYF.

This clonotype came up a few times. The J gene is TRBJ2-1, the V gene TRBV3-1; D gene ambiguous. The CDR3 runs to 14 residues. Germline CDR1 is LGHDT and CDR2 is YNNKEL (reference sequence). The V and J ends lost 1 base and 10 bases respectively, with 14 bases between them. CDR3 residues: CASSQVARRREQFF. In DNA, the CDR3 is TGTGCCAGCAGCCAAGTCGCCAGGCGACGGGAGCAGTTCTTC.

This sequence joins TRBV29-1 and TRBJ2-2; D unresolved. Trimming pared 6 bases from V and 0 bases from J, leaving 8 bases between. CDR1 is SQVTM and CDR2 is ANQGSEA in the germline V gene. This CDR3 comprises 13 residues. CDR3 sequence reads: CSVDQSNTGELFF. The CDR3 region has the DNA TGCAGCGTGGATCAATCGAACACCGGGGAGCTGTTTTTT.

The J gene is TRBJ2-2, the V gene TRBV9; D may match TRBD1 or TRBD2 (6 bases each). V was shortened by 0 bases and J by 5 bases, with 14 bases between the two germline ends. The CDR3 spans 16 residues. Germline V gene lookup returns CDR1 SGDLS and CDR2 YYNGEE. The CDR3, as DNA: TGTGCCAGCAGCGTAGTAGGCAGGGGAGGTACCGGGGAGCTGTTTTTT. It encodes CASSVVGRGGTGELFF.

This clonotype was seen at least ten times. The rearrangement uses TRBV27 and TRBJ2-1; TRBD2 aligns across 13 bases. With 7 bases clipped from V and 8 bases from J, the junction kept 8 bases outside the gene matches. From germline, CDR1 is MNHEY and CDR2 SMNVEV (reference sequence). There are 15 residues in the CDR3. This chain's CDR3 is CASTPGLAGVYEQFF. CDR3 bases: TGTGCCAGCACCCCAGGACTAGCGGGAGTGTATGAGCAGTTCTTC.

The chain recombines TRBV5-4 with TRBJ1-1; D ambiguous. V was shortened by 0 bases and J by 1 base, with 7 bases between the two germline ends. CDR3 length equals 14 residues. Germline V lookup: CDR1 SGHNT, CDR2 YYREEE (reference sequence). In nucleotides, the CDR3 is TGTGCCAGCAGCTTGGATACCAAGAACACTGAAGCTTTCTTT. This gives the protein CASSLDTKNTEAFF.

The J gene is TRBJ2-1, the V gene TRBV24-1, with 13 bases fitting TRBD2. The CDR3 sequence is 18 residues long. Unmatched junction bases numbered 10, after V lost 3 bases and J lost 6 bases. Germline V gene lookup returns CDR1 KGHDR and CDR2 SFDVKD. Written as DNA, the CDR3 is TGTGCCACCAGTGATGGACTAGCGGGAGTCGGTCGGGGCAATGAGCAGTTCTTC. Protein sequence: CATSDGLAGVGRGNEQFF.

This clonotype was counted only a few times. Because it lacks the conserved phenylalanine or tryptophan at the end, this CDR3 is likely a read error. The DNA is left out, because the CDR3 cannot be placed on it with certainty; the CDR3 is given as TCRdb lists it. The rearrangement uses TRBV10-3 and TRBJ2-1; TRBD1 is the table's D call and was not checked against the DNA. Germline-derived CDR1 and CDR2 are ENHRY and SYGVKD. With termini counted, the CDR3 has 12 amino acids. CDR3 residues: CAISSDGTGVKV.

This clonotype was counted only a few times. The chain recombines TRBV3-1 with TRBJ1-2, with D tentatively TRBD1 (6 bases). CDR3 length: 16 residues. The V end lost 0 bases, the J end lost 8 bases, and 19 bases lay between the germline ends. The germline V gene has CDR1 LGHDT and CDR2 YNNKEL (reference sequence). The CDR3 DNA reads as TGTGCCAGCAGCCAAGAGATCCTACAGGGACGGGGCGGCTACACCTTC. Encoded protein: CASSQEILQGRGGYTF.

The V call is TRBV7-2, the J call TRBJ1-4, with D uncertain. Germline-derived CDR1 and CDR2 are SGHTA and FQGNSA. The CDR3 has 15 residues. V shed 1 base and J shed 8 bases, with 14 bases lying between them. The CDR3 coding sequence is TGTGCCAGCAGCTTAGTCGGATCCCCCAGGGAAAAACTGTTTTTT. Its translation: CASSLVGSPREKLFF.

Many counts were recorded for this clonotype. This chain links TRBV25-1 with TRBJ2-1; D unclear. CDR1 is MGHDK, CDR2 SYGVNS, per germline. With 5 bases removed from V and 8 bases from J, the gap between germline ends came to 16 bases. The CDR3 spans 14 residues. The CDR3 spells CASSWLTVTDEQFF. CDR3 in DNA: TGTGCCAGCAGTTGGTTGACCGTTACCGATGAGCAGTTCTTC.

Ten or more counts support this clonotype. The V and J genes are TRBV10-3 and TRBJ1-2; 10 positions agree with TRBD1. There are 16 residues in the CDR3. The V gene end was trimmed by 8 bases and the J gene end by 2 bases; junction bases not matched to a gene: 11. Germline CDR1 reads ENHRY; CDR2 reads SYGVKD. The CDR3 DNA is TGTGCCATCGGACTCGGGACAGGGGAGGGGAACTATGGCTACACCTTC. It specifies CAIGLGTGEGNYGYTF.

The table lists this clonotype with a few counts. The V gene is TRBV5-1, the J gene TRBJ2-1; D assignment may be TRBD1 or TRBD2 (6 bases each). The germline CDR1 and CDR2 sequences are SGHRS and YFSETQ. The V gene lost 4 bases and the J gene lost 0 bases, with 14 bases spanning the gap. This CDR3 has 16 residues. The CDR3 here is CASSPAGGLSYNEQFF. Here the CDR3 DNA reads TGCGCCAGCAGCCCCGCCGGGGGCCTCTCCTACAATGAGCAGTTCTTC.

This clonotype was counted many times. V usage is TRBV5-1 and J usage is TRBJ2-7; TRBD1 agrees at 9 bases. This CDR3 has 15 residues. Germline values: CDR1 SGHRS, CDR2 YFSETQ. V was clipped by 4 bases and J by 3 bases; unmatched bases: 8. This CDR3 reads CASSTRTGGGYEQYF. The CDR3 DNA sequence: TGCGCCAGCAGCACCAGAACAGGGGGCGGCTACGAGCAGTACTTC.

This chain uses TRBV7-2 with TRBJ2-1, with no clear D. V was pared by 1 base and J by 9 bases, with 7 bases between. Germline-derived CDR1 and CDR2 are SGHTA and FQGNSA. The CDR3 length is 12 residues. In DNA, the CDR3 is TGTGCCAGCAGCTTAGAAGTTCCTGAGCAGTTCTTC. Protein: CASSLEVPEQFF.

This clonotype occurred many times. The chain carries TRBV20-1 and TRBJ1-1; D gene uncertain. Germline lookup yields CDR1 DFQATT and CDR2 SNEGSKA (reference sequence). The CDR3 runs to 13 residues. V lost 3 bases, J lost 0 bases, and 8 bases lay in between. CDR3 DNA sequence: TGCAGTGCTAGGGTCAGCCTGAACACTGAAGCTTTCTTT. Protein product: CSARVSLNTEAFF.

This clonotype came up many times. The chain links TRBV12-3 or TRBV12-4 to TRBJ2-7; D ambiguous. V was pared by 2 bases and J by 2 bases, with 4 bases between. The CDR3 has 12 amino acids. CDR3: CASSLTPYEQYF. In DNA, the CDR3 is TGTGCCAGCAGTTTAACTCCCTACGAGCAGTACTTC.

The chain has TRBV7-2 and TRBJ2-7, with D perhaps TRBD1 or TRBD2 (5 bases each). The CDR3 sequence is 14 residues long. V gave up 6 bases and J gave up 5 bases, with 17 bases separating them. Germline V CDR1 and CDR2: SGHTA, FQGNSA. The CDR3 region has the DNA TGTGCCAGCAGTTCCGGGACGAAATTCGACGAGCAGTACTTC. Amino acid sequence: CASSSGTKFDEQYF.

The gene calls are TRBV12-3 or TRBV12-4 and TRBJ2-4; D possibly corresponds to TRBD1 (8 bases). This CDR3 comprises 15 residues. V was trimmed by 6 bases and J by 5 bases, leaving 17 bases between them. The CDR3 DNA sequence: TGTGCCAGCAGCCCACAGGGGGGGGGGCAAAACATTCAGTACTTC. It encodes CASSPQGGGQNIQYF.

This clonotype was detected only a few times. The chain has TRBV7-9 and TRBJ1-1; 7 bases agree with TRBD1. The CDR3 is 12 amino acids. V shed 2 bases and J 12 bases; nucleotides not matched to a gene: 6. CDR1 and CDR2 (germline): SEHNR, FQNEAQ (reference sequence). The CDR3 nucleotides are TGTGCCAGCAGCTTAACCGGGACAGCTACTTTCTTT. Its translation: CASSLTGTATFF.